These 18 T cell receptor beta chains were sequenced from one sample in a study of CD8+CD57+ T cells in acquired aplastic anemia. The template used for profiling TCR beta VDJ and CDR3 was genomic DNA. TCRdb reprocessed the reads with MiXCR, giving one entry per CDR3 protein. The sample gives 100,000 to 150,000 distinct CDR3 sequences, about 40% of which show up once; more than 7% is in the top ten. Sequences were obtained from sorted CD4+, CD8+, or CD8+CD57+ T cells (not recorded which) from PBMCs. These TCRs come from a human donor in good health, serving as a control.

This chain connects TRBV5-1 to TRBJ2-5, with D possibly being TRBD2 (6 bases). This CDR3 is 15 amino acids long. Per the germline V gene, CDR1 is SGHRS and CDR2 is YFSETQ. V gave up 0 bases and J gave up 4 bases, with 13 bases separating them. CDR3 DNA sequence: TGCGCCAGCAGCTTGGGACCACGGGGAGGAGAGACCCAGTACTTC. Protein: CASSLGPRGGETQYF.

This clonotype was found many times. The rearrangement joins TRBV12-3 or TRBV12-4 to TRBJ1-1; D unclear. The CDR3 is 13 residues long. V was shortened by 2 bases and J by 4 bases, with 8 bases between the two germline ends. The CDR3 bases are TGTGCCAGCAGTTTAACACGCGGCACTGAAGCTTTCTTT. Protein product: CASSLTRGTEAFF.

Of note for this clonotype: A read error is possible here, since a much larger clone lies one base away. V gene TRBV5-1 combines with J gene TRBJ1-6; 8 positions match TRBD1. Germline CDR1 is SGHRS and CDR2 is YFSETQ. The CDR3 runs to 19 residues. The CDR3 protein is CASSGITRTWDRNNSPPHF. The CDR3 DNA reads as TGCGCCAGCAGCGGTATAACCCGGACGTGGGACAGGAATAATTCACCCCCCCACTTT.

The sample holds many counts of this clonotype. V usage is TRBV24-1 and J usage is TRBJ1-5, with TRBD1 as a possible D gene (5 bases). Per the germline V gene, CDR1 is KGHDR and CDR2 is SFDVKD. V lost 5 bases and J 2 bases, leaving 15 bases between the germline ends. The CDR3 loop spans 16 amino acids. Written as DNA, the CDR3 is TGTGCCACCAGTGCCGGGGGATCAGGCGGCAATCAGCCCCAGCATTTT. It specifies CATSAGGSGGNQPQHF.

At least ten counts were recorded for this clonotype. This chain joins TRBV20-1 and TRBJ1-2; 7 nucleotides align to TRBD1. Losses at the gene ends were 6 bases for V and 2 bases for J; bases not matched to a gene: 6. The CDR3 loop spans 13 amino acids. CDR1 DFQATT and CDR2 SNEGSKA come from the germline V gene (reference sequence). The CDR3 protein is CSAHEGQNYGYTF. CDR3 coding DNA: TGCAGTGCCCACGAGGGACAGAACTATGGCTACACCTTC.

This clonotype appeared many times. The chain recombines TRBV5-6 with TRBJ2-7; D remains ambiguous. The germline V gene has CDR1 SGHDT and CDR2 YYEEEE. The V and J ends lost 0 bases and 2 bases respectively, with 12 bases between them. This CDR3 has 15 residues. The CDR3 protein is CASSLAGRSAYEQYF. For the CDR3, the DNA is TGTGCCAGCAGCTTGGCCGGACGATCCGCCTACGAGCAGTACTTC.

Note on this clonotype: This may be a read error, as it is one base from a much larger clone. The CDR3 reads CASRLEGSSYNSPLHF. DNA of the CDR3: TGCGCCAGCCGCTTGGAGGGAAGCTCCTATAATTCACCCCTCCACTTT. The chain recombines TRBV5-1 with TRBJ1-6; D is unclear. Germline-derived CDR1 and CDR2 are SGHRS and YFSETQ. The CDR3 contains 16 residues.

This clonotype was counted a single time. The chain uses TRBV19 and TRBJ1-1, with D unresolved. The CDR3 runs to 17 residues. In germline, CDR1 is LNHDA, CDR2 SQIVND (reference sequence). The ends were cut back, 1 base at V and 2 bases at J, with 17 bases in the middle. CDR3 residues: CASSIGCPFPINTEAFF. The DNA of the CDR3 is TGTGCCAGTAGTATAGGGTGCCCGTTCCCTATTAACACTGAAGCTTTCTTT.

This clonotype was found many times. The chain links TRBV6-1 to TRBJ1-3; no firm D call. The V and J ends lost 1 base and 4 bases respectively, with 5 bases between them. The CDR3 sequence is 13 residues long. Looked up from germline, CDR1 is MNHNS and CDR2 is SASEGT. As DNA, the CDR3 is TGTGCCAGCAGTGAAGTCGAGGGAAACACCATATATTTT. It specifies CASSEVEGNTIYF.

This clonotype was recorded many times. The CDR3 loop is CAIRQGLDQPQHF. The CDR3 DNA follows: TGTGCCATCCGACAGGGCCTGGACCAGCCCCAGCATTTT. The gene calls are TRBV10-3 and TRBJ1-5; 7 nucleotides match TRBD1. The CDR3 is 13 residues long. J lost 7 bases, V lost 8 bases, and 8 bases had no gene match. Per germline, CDR1 ENHRY and CDR2 SYGVKD.

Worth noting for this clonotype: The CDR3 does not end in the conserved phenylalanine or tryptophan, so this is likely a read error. Here the CDR3 DNA reads TGTGCCAGCAGCGGGGGGGGGAGCACTAACACTGAAGCTTTCCTT. It yields the protein CASSGGGSTNTEAFL. V gene TRBV9 combines with J gene TRBJ1-1; D perhaps matches TRBD1 (5 bases). Germline CDR1 is SGDLS and CDR2 is YYNGEE. The CDR3 covers 15 residues. The V and J ends lost 3 bases and 2 bases respectively, with 14 bases between them.

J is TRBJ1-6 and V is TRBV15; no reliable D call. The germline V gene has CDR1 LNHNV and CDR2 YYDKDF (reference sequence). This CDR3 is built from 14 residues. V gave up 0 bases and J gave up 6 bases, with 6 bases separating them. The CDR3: CATSRDSLNSPLHF. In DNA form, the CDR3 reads TGTGCCACCAGCAGAGACAGTCTTAATTCACCCCTCCACTTT.

This CDR3 is CSKTGTDTQYF. CDR3 DNA sequence: TGCAGCAAGACAGGGACAGATACGCAGTATTTT. The gene calls are TRBV29-1 and TRBJ2-3; TRBD1 agrees at 7 bases. Germline V gene data show CDR1 as SQVTM and CDR2 as ANQGSEA. V was pared by 8 bases and J by 3 bases, with 2 bases of the junction left unmatched. The length of the CDR3 is 11 residues.

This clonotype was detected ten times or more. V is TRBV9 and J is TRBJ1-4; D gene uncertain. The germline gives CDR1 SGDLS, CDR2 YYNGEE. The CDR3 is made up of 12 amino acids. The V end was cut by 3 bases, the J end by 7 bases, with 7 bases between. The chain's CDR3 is CASSASGEKLFF. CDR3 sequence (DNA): TGTGCCAGCAGCGCGTCGGGTGAAAAACTGTTTTTT.

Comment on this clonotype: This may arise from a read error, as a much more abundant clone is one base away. The CDR3 DNA is TGCAGTGCTGCCCCGGGACTAGCGGCGCCCTCCTACAATGAGCAGTTCTTC. Translating it yields CSAAPGLAAPSYNEQFF. This chain connects TRBV20-1 to TRBJ2-1; 11 nucleotides align to TRBD2. The V gene's germline CDR1 is DFQATT and CDR2 SNEGSKA (reference sequence). The CDR3 is 17 residues long. J gave up 0 bases and V 5 bases, and 9 bases lay outside the gene matches.

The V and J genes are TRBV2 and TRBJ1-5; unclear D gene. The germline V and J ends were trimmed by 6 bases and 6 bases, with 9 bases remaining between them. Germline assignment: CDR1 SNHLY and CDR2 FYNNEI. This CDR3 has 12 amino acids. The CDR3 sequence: CASSAGFQPQHF. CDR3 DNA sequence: TGTGCCAGCAGCGCCGGGTTTCAGCCCCAGCATTTT.

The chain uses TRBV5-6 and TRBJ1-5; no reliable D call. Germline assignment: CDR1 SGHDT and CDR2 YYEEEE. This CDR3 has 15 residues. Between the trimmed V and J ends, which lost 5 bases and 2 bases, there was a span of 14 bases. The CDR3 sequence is CASSWNGQGNQPQHF. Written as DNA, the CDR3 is TGTGCCAGCAGTTGGAATGGTCAGGGCAATCAGCCCCAGCATTTT.

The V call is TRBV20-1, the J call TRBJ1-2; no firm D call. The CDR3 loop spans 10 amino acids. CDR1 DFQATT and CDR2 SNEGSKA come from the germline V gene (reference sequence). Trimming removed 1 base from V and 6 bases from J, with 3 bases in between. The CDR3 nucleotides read TGCAGTGCTAGAGGGGATGGCTACACCTTC. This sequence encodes CSARGDGYTF.